The TCR beta chain under discussion was sequenced for a study of beta chain features in type 1 diabetes. The overall study: No patient-donor differences in age, gender, total cells or subset yield.

Expressed TCRB transcripts were sequenced after all isolated RNA was converted to cDNA. Sequencing was performed with immunoSEQ multiplex PCR; in TCRdb, only in-frame clones are kept and a portion is missing. The sample includes a few hundred thousand clones, roughly 12% seen only once; the top ten take 0.017%. This clone was seen only a few times. Purity exceeding 98% was reached by all sorted populations. CDR3 length equals 15 residues. The V and J ends lost 3 bases and 1 base respectively, with 13 bases between them. Germline lookup yields CDR1 KGHSH and CDR2 LQKENI. The TCR originated in a man in his late teens or twenties in good health. Sequencing was carried out using naive CD4+ T cells from blood. This chain connects TRBV18 to TRBJ2-7, with a possible D match to TRBD2 (6 bases). This chain's CDR3 is CASSPGGAESYEQYF. DNA of the CDR3: TGTGCCAGCTCACCTGGCGGGGCCGAATCCTACGAGCAGTACTTC.